Listed below are T cell receptor beta chains from one sample, sequenced in a study of vaccination and CD4 T cells after COVID-19. MiXCR was run by TCRdb on the PCR reads, yielding one entry per CDR3 protein. The data hold 14,000 or so distinct CDR3 sequences, with about 29% observed a single time. These receptors' antigens are unknown. The sample consisted of cultured CD4+ T cells from blood. The receptors here all came from a human donor with COVID-19. Both conserved end residues are part of each CDR3. D genes are given only for firm matches. The size entry is marked missing in some rows and otherwise reads once, few, many or a size class.

j_call: TRBJ1-2
d_call: NA
clone_size: NA
v_call: TRBV6-1
cdr3_aa: CASSRPLDQKGGYGYTF
cdr3_nt: TGTGCCAGCAGCCGCCCCCTTGACCAAAAGGGTGGCTATGGCTACACCTTC

j_call: TRBJ2-7
d_call: TRBD2
clone_size: few
v_call: TRBV24-1
cdr3_aa: CATSDSGTSGGQYF
cdr3_nt: TGTGCCACCAGTGACTCCGGGACTAGCGGAGGGCAGTACTTC

j_call: TRBJ1-2
d_call: TRBD1
clone_size: NA
v_call: TRBV4-2
cdr3_aa: CASSQETGQSGYTF
cdr3_nt: TGTGCCAGCAGCCAAGAGACAGGGCAGTCTGGCTACACCTTC

j_call: TRBJ1-6
d_call: NA
clone_size: few
v_call: TRBV7-2
cdr3_aa: CASSLQGYNSPLHF
cdr3_nt: TGTGCCAGCAGCTTACAGGGATATAATTCACCCCTCCACTTT

j_call: TRBJ1-4
d_call: TRBD1
clone_size: few
v_call: TRBV28
cdr3_aa: CASRVGQAGGEKLFF
cdr3_nt: TGTGCCAGCAGGGTCGGACAGGCCGGGGGTGAAAAACTGTTTTTT

j_call: TRBJ2-1
d_call: TRBD1
clone_size: NA
v_call: TRBV11-3
cdr3_aa: CASSPGQTNNEQFF
cdr3_nt: TGTGCCAGCAGCCCGGGACAGACAAACAATGAGCAGTTCTTC

j_call: TRBJ2-3
d_call: TRBD2
clone_size: few
v_call: TRBV6-1
cdr3_aa: CASSDPGGWTDTQYF
cdr3_nt: TGTGCCAGCAGTGACCCGGGGGGGTGGACAGATACGCAGTATTTT

j_call: TRBJ1-2
d_call: TRBD1
clone_size: NA
v_call: TRBV20-1
cdr3_aa: CSASTGGGYTF
cdr3_nt: TGCAGTGCTTCGACAGGGGGAGGCTACACCTTC

j_call: TRBJ2-7
d_call: NA
clone_size: once
v_call: TRBV7-2
cdr3_aa: CASSREGRSEQYF
cdr3_nt: TGTGCCAGCAGCCGTGAAGGGAGGTCCGAGCAGTACTTC

j_call: TRBJ1-2
d_call: NA
clone_size: few
v_call: TRBV21-1
cdr3_aa: CASSYPDRPF
cdr3_nt: TGTGCCAGCAGTTACCCAGACAGGCCATTC

j_call: TRBJ2-2
d_call: NA
clone_size: NA
v_call: TRBV20-1
cdr3_aa: CSARGQGSRNTGELFF
cdr3_nt: TGCAGTGCTAGAGGGCAGGGATCCCGGAACACCGGGGAGCTGTTTTTT

j_call: TRBJ1-4
d_call: TRBD1
clone_size: few
v_call: TRBV14
cdr3_aa: CASSRDRGGEKLFF
cdr3_nt: TGTGCCAGCAGCCGGGACAGGGGAGGTGAAAAACTGTTTTTT

j_call: TRBJ1-5
d_call: TRBD1
clone_size: NA
v_call: TRBV20-1
cdr3_aa: CSARDHQGGKPQHF
cdr3_nt: TGCAGTGCTAGAGATCACCAAGGGGGCAAGCCCCAGCATTTT

j_call: TRBJ1-2
d_call: TRBD1
clone_size: NA
v_call: TRBV20-1
cdr3_aa: CSAPDREGLYGYTF
cdr3_nt: TGCAGTGCACCCGACAGGGAAGGTCTCTATGGCTACACCTTC

j_call: TRBJ1-6
d_call: TRBD1
clone_size: NA
v_call: TRBV3-1
cdr3_aa: CAGSHRGGLSSSPLHF
cdr3_nt: TGTGCCGGCAGCCACAGAGGGGGCCTGAGCAGTTCACCCCTCCACTTT

j_call: TRBJ1-1
d_call: NA
clone_size: few
v_call: TRBV29-1
cdr3_aa: CSASTGNTEAFF
cdr3_nt: TGCAGCGCATCGACAGGCAACACTGAAGCTTTCTTT

j_call: TRBJ2-2
d_call: NA
clone_size: NA
v_call: TRBV7-9
cdr3_aa: CASSLGGMTNTGELFF
cdr3_nt: TGTGCCAGCAGCTTAGGAGGCATGACGAACACCGGGGAGCTGTTTTTT

j_call: TRBJ1-1
d_call: NA
clone_size: NA
v_call: TRBV14
cdr3_aa: CASSQDIGMNTEAFF
cdr3_nt: TGTGCCAGCAGCCAAGATATAGGCATGAACACTGAAGCTTTCTTT

j_call: TRBJ2-7
d_call: NA
clone_size: NA
v_call: TRBV12-3/TRBV12-4
cdr3_aa: CASSRDGTSEQYF
cdr3_nt: TGTGCCAGCAGTCGCGACGGGACGAGCGAGCAGTACTTC

j_call: TRBJ2-7
d_call: TRBD1
clone_size: NA
v_call: TRBV7-2
cdr3_aa: CASSPWTGLADEQYF
cdr3_nt: TGTGCCAGCAGCCCTTGGACAGGGCTCGCGGACGAGCAGTACTTC

j_call: TRBJ1-2
d_call: TRBD1
clone_size: NA
v_call: TRBV6-1
cdr3_aa: CASSAGTEYGYTF
cdr3_nt: TGTGCCAGCAGCGCAGGGACAGAGTATGGCTACACCTTC

j_call: TRBJ1-1
d_call: NA
clone_size: NA
v_call: TRBV6-1
cdr3_aa: CASSEAYGGNRGTEAFF
cdr3_nt: TGTGCCAGCAGTGAAGCGTACGGTGGGAATCGGGGGACTGAAGCTTTCTTT